Detailed here is one T cell receptor beta chain. This entry is derived from a study of blood T cell repertoires in COVID-19. The overall study: There were acute and convalescent COVID-19 samples, and they came from the United States, Italy and Spain.

Sequencing was performed with immunoSEQ multiplex PCR; in TCRdb, only in-frame clones are kept and a portion is missing. The data contain 150,000 to 200,000 clones, approximately 88% of them seen just once; the ten biggest clones take up roughly 9%. V gave up 0 bases and J gave up 1 base, with 7 bases separating them. This CDR3 comprises 15 residues. The germline V gene encodes CDR1 SGHNT and CDR2 YENEEA. This receptor was obtained from a woman aged 80 or over with active or convalescent COVID-19. Specimen: peripheral blood. The V and J genes are TRBV11-3 and TRBJ1-3; tentatively, D is TRBD1 (5 bases). The CDR3 spells CASSLDGGSGNTIYF. In DNA, the CDR3 is TGTGCCAGCAGCTTAGACGGGGGATCTGGAAACACCATATATTTT.